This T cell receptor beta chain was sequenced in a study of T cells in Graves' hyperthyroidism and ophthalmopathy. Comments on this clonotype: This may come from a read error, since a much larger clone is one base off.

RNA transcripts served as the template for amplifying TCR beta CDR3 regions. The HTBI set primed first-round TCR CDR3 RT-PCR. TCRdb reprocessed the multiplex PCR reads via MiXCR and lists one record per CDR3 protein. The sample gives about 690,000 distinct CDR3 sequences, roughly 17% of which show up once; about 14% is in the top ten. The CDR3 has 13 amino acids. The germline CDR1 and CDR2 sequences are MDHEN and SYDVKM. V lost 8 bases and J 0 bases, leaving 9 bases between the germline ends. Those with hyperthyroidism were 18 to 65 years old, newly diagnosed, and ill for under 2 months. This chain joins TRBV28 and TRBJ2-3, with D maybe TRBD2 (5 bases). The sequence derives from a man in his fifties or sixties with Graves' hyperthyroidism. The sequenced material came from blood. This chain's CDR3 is CASGPGSTDTQYF. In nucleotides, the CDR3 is TGTGCCAGCGGCCCGGGAAGCACAGATACGCAGTATTTT.